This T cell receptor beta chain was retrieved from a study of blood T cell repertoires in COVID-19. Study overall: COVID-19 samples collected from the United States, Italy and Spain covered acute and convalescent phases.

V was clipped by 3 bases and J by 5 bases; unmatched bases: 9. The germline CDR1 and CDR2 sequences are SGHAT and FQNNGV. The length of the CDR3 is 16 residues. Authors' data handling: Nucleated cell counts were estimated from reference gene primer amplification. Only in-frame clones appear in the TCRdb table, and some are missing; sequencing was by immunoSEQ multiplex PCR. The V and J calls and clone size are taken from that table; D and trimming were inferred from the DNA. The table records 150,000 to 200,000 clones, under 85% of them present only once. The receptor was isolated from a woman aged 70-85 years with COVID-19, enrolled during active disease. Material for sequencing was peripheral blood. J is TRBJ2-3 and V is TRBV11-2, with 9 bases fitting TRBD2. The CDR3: CASSLGGRARGDTQYF. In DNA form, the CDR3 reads TGTGCCAGCAGCTTGGGCGGGAGGGCCAGGGGAGATACGCAGTATTTT.